The clone carrying this TCR beta chain has a count of ten or more. Its specificity is unknown. MiXCR, applied by TCRdb to the 5' RACE reads, yields one record per CDR3 protein. The data show 30,000 or so distinct CDR3 sequences, with around 4.3% seen just once and around 45% held by the top ten. This entry comes from a study of T cells after yellow fever vaccination. Background on the study: With SMART-Seq v4 Ultra Low Input, the fractions containing low cell numbers were prepared. Points from the study as a whole: Weaker in magnitude, the secondary response showed a faster peak on day 5 versus 15. Primary-vaccination clones mostly resurfaced post-booster (96% CD4, roughly 87% CD8). One caveat is that FACS-sorted repertoires could contain abundant clonotypes contaminating from the bulk population.

The CDR3 is made up of 11 amino acids. V was trimmed by 9 bases and J by 3 bases, leaving 7 bases between them. Germline V CDR1 and CDR2: MNHEY, SVGAGI. Specimen: CD8+ T cells sorted from PBMCs, collected 5 days after the yellow fever booster vaccination. The TCR sequence derives from a man younger than 45 who received the YFV17D yellow fever vaccine. This sequence joins TRBV6-5 and TRBJ2-3, with a tentative D call TRBD1 (5 bases). Written as DNA, the CDR3 is TGTGCCAGTCAGGGAACAGATACGCAGTATTTT. Its translation: CASQGTDTQYF.